The following is a T cell receptor beta chain sequence with its context. What it recognizes is unknown. CDR3 length: 13 amino acids. V was clipped by 4 bases and J by 6 bases; unmatched bases: 2. CDR1 and CDR2 from the germline V gene are MNHNS and SASEGT. Investigators sought sequencing depths of between 1 in 200,000 and 1 in 1 million T cells. Only in-frame clones appear in the TCRdb table, and some are missing; sequencing was by immunoSEQ multiplex PCR. Here the sample spans tens of thousands of clones, approximately 81% being singletons. The data stem from a study of cytotoxic CD8 clonotypes in ibrutinib-treated CLL. Study in general: The sample average was about 260,000 productive templates and 85,000 to 100,000 productive rearrangements.

Study-level points and caveats: Exceeding age-matched healthy donors, baseline clonality also tracked the counts of circulating CD8+ T cells. Public clonotypes were seen rarely and were contracted or stable on treatment.

This clonotype was obtained from a human donor with chronic lymphocytic leukemia. The chain has TRBV6-1 and TRBJ2-3, with 9 bases matching TRBD1. The input for sequencing was PBMCs, taken before ibrutinib treatment. CDR3 loop: CASSGQGGDTQYF. In nucleotides, the CDR3 is TGTGCCAGCAGTGGACAGGGGGGGGATACGCAGTATTTT.